This entry concerns a single TCR beta chain. Its target is unknown. This sample was taken from a study of CD8 T cells in ankylosing spondylitis. Study-wide results and limits: Ankylosing spondylitis blood appeared to carry a characteristic TCR beta motif of roughly eight highly homologous variants.

Via MiXCR, TCRdb re-called the 5' RACE reads, giving one row per CDR3 protein. The sample carries 190,000 or so distinct CDR3 sequences, around 13% recorded once. CDR1 and CDR2 from the germline V gene are MGHRA and YSYEKL. V was trimmed by 2 bases and J by 0 bases, leaving 16 bases between them. The CDR3 is made up of 17 amino acids. The gene calls are TRBV4-1 and TRBJ1-1; maybe TRBD1 (6 bases). The source of this sequence is a male donor with ankylosing spondylitis or in good health (not recorded which). Sequences were obtained from blood, either unsorted or a sorted T cell fraction (not recorded which). The CDR3 loop reads CASSQPPADRLNTEAFF. CDR3 DNA: TGCGCCAGCAGCCAACCCCCGGCAGACAGGTTGAACACTGAAGCTTTCTTT.